This entry is about one T cell receptor (beta chain). What antigen it recognizes has not been identified. Per-base quality was not reported, and no clone a single base away is much larger than it. Library construction relied on the immunoSEQ multiplex PCR assay. For the multiplex PCR, a mixture combining 60 forward primers for TCR Vbeta segments and 13 reverse primers for TCR Jbeta segments was used. A multiplex PCR assay on genomic DNA amplified the CDR3 region of rearranged TCR beta genes. On the Illumina HiSeq System, the amplified TCR beta libraries were sequenced as 87-base-pair reads. The original methods were these. A later analysis counted about 76 million unique TCR beta chains across the 650 to 800 repertoires, and 10 million to 11 million of these chains were shared by at least two donors. To remove PCR and sequencing errors, raw reads were error-corrected and collapsed into unique sequences using a nearest-neighbor algorithm that merged closely related sequences. V, D and J gene segments were assigned by aligning CDR3 sequences to IMGT reference sequences. For a sequence to be retained, at least a six-nucleotide match to both a V gene segment and a J gene segment was required. Rearrangements were classified as productive when the CDR3 lacked stop codons and remained in frame with V and J, and all other rearrangements were classified as non-productive. Following IMGT convention, CDR3 was defined as the stretch from the second conserved V-encoded cysteine up to the conserved J-encoded phenylalanine. In an earlier analysis of around 640 of the donors, sequences lacking an unambiguous match to a single V gene segment were excluded. An earlier analysis of several hundred of the donors called V segments functional above 56.7% productive rearrangements and segregating when the between-donor standard deviation exceeded 5%. A statistical classification framework was built for diagnosing cytomegalovirus status from the catalog of TCR beta chain sequences. In a later analysis, TCR nucleotide sequences were compared against IMGT/GENE-DB human TR gene sequences so that V and J genes could be assigned. In a later analysis, CDR3 sequences and most-parsimonious VDJ recombination scenarios were assigned using the TCRdist pipeline. In a later analysis, each TCR beta chain was defined by its CDR3 amino acid sequence together with its V-gene family, and reads lacking a unique V-gene family were excluded. In a later analysis, fewer than 600 highly shared, low-generation-probability nucleotide sequences were removed to address suspected cross-contamination and a sequencing artifact. In a later analysis, a clonal expansion index for each public chain was calculated from normalized within-repertoire ranks of inferred template counts. Generation probabilities in a later analysis came from a VDJ recombination model fitted to out-of-frame rearrangements, and those results were checked against IGoR. In a later analysis, TCR-TCR, TCR-HLA and TCR-CMV co-occurrence was scored with hypergeometric tests, and a repertoire-size bias correction was applied to TCR pairs. In a later analysis, false discovery rates were estimated by permuting HLA or CMV assignments 20 times. In a later analysis, co-occurring TCRs were grouped with DBSCAN, and TCRdist sequence similarity was added when clustering was performed within HLA-allele-positive subsets. Repertoires with fewer than 30,000 or more than 120,000 public chains, plus five repertoires with anomalous nucleotide sharing, were excluded from co-occurrence clustering. Entries here come from immuneACCESS through TCRdb and include only in-frame sequences with V and J called. Some clones fail to appear in such tables; in the studies checked, an unresolved V gene covers under half of the shortfall, and the cause of the remainder is unknown. V and J calls and clone size are given by that table; D and trimming were obtained from the DNA. Recorded for this sample are around 110,000 clones; over 60% of them occurred a single time. The ten largest clones capture about 6.1% of the sample.

Reading from cysteine to phenylalanine, the CDR3 counts 14 amino acids. Only the CDR3 portion is preserved as DNA: 42 bases, with reading frame beginning at the first base. CDR1 is given as SQVTM and CDR2 as ANQGSEA, both from the germline V gene. Trimming accounts for 5 bases at V and 5 bases at J, while the number of junction bases matched to no gene is 7. This sample stems from a study of cytomegalovirus exposure and HLA in healthy donors (dated by TCRdb to 2017 to 2019). Concerning the study at large: An earlier analysis of a few hundred of the donors reported about 260 Gb of sequence data and around 100 million unique TCR beta sequences obtained from roughly 170 million T cells. Along with the roughly 610-subject first cohort, a separate validation cohort of around 110 different subjects was used. An earlier analysis of 500 to 750 of the donors applied high-throughput TCR beta sequencing to assess whether each TCR beta V gene segment acted as functional or pseudogenic. A few DR-DQ haplotypes were treated as single units for association and clustering because of strong linkage in the cohort. The aim of the study was to test whether cataloging public T cell receptors could identify signatures of past pathogen exposure. Both class I and class II loci were covered by HLA typing, at four-digit resolution. The study profiled the T cell repertoires of hundreds of subjects by immunosequencing and related them to cytomegalovirus serostatus. A later analysis re-analyzed previously published TCR beta repertoires from about 600 donors and added high-resolution HLA genotyping to study TCR occurrence patterns. A later genetic analysis used genome-wide SNP genotypes for about 55% of the 666 donors, treating that subset as a discovery cohort. The genetic ancestry cluster associated with self-reported Caucasian donors included 80% to 90% of the approximately 400 genotyped donors. The study combined high-throughput TCR immunosequencing, statistical association of individual TCRs with disease status, and machine learning to predict cytomegalovirus infection status. Rather than drawing on any new phenotypic data, the later analysis identified candidate immune exposures from TCR beta sequences and the way those sequences occurred across donors. Roughly 300 gigabases of sequencing data and tens of millions of unique TCR sequences were included in an early release covering about 600 HLA-typed donors. All discovery cohort repertoires had been generated using a single sequencing platform. The number of typed donors differed by locus: roughly 620-640 for A, B, C, DRB1 and DQB1; 500 to 550 for DQA1; some 590 for DPA1; and about 470 for DPB1. Donor age, sex, ethnicity and CMV serostatus were compiled together with the repertoire data. Among under 450 genotyped donors of the cohort, an average of about 240,000 unique TCR beta nucleotide sequences were sequenced per donor, about a sixth of them non-productive. Paper-wide results and their limitations: When HLA alleles, especially DR and DQ, strongly co-occurred, attributing TCR associations to individual alleles was difficult. Because the 87-base-pair reads could not distinguish some IMGT-functional V segments, including TRBV6-2 and TRBV6-3, those segments were excluded. In a later analysis, TCR association rates were found to vary across HLA loci, with the most associated TCRs seen for DRB1 alleles and the fewest for HLA-C alleles. A cluster of highly shared sequence variants was judged likely to be a technical artifact of the sequencing pipeline. A later analysis reported that several top co-occurrence clusters appeared linked to parvovirus B19, influenza, CMV and Epstein-Barr virus. In a later analysis, HLA-associated TCR beta chains showed more clonal expansion and lower generation probabilities than non-associated chains that were equally common. In a later analysis, most CMV-associated TCR beta chains were found to appear HLA-restricted, with HLA associations seemingly driven largely by CMV exposure. V-gene and J-gene trimming of TCR beta chains was associated with a missense DCLRE1C variant in a later genetic analysis, and the association was replicated in an independent cohort. Because counts were too low, seventeen rarely observed V segments, including chromosome 9 orphons, were excluded from the earlier analysis of several hundred of the donors. Across donors, most TCR sequences were observed very rarely, whereas some public TCRs were present in many individuals. Broadly in line with IMGT annotations, most TCR beta V segments showed up in productive rearrangements about 87% or about 30% of the time in an earlier analysis of about 500 of the donors. CMV serostatus was the only immune exposure information available for the cohort. In this cohort, only TCR beta chains were sequenced, and detectable features were limited by the absence of alpha or paired-chain data. In a later genetic analysis, fewer N-insertions in productive TCRs were reported among donors in an Asian-associated ancestry cluster than the approximately 630-donor mean. The study listed 164 TCR beta chains as associated with cytomegalovirus. A further reported finding was that TCR beta sequences accurately predicted the HLA-A and HLA-B alleles for most subjects in the first cohort. Correlated functional status among segregating V segments might reflect linkage disequilibrium, but an unknown experimental factor could not be ruled out. In a later analysis, about 17,000 TCR beta sequences were associated with specific HLA alleles at a false discovery rate of 0.05. The authors suggested that the approach could potentially be extended to other disease states and immunological phenotypes. Because some donors lacked HLA typing at each locus, the association tests relied only on the typed subset. Cytomegalovirus status was reported to be diagnosed by the classifier with high specificity and sensitivity in both the original and validation cohorts. In vitro tests confirmed that a few of the cytomegalovirus-associated TCR beta chains recognize cytomegalovirus antigens. Roughly uniform sequencing depth across donors was assumed in presence/absence analyses, although this assumption may not hold.

The cohort was made up of several hundred healthy bone marrow donors. Cohort members were all nominally healthy when sampled, although unrecorded immune exposures were likely present. The donor was CMV seropositive and was included in the group of about 290 seropositive cohort members. A peripheral blood sample was provided by each donor, and peripheral blood mononuclear cells were used for TCR beta sequencing. Genomic DNA extraction from the blood cell samples was performed with the Qiagen DNeasy Blood Extraction Kit. Sequenced: PBMCs. The rearranged segments are TRBV29-1 and TRBJ1-5; the junction holds 9 bases that match TRBD1. The TCR comes from a woman aged 50 to 60 in good health and CMV-seropositive. The CDR3 protein is CSVLSDRGDQPQHF. The bases are TGCAGCGTTTTAAGTGACAGGGGGGATCAGCCCCAGCATTTT.